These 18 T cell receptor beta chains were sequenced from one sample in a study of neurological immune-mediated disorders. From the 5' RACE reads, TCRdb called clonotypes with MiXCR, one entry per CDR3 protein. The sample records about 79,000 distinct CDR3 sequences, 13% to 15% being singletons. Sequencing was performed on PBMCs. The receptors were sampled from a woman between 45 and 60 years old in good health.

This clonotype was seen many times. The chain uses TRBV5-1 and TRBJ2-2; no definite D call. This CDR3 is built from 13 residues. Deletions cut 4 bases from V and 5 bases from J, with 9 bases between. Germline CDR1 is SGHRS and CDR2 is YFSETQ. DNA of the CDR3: TGCGCCAGCAGCACGGGTGGGACCGGGGAGCTGTTTTTT. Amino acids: CASSTGGTGELFF.

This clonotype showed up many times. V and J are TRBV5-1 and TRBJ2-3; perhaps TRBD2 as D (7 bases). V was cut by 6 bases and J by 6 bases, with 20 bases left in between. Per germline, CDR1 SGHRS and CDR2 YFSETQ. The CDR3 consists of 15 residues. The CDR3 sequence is CASNPLGGPMDTQYF. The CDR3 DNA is TGCGCCAGCAACCCGCTGGGGGGGCCGATGGATACGCAGTATTTT.

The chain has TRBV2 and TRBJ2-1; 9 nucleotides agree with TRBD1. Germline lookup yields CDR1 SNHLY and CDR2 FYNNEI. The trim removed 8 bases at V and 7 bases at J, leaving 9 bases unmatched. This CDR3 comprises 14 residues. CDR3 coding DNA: TGTGCCAGCGAACCGGGACAGGGTCAGAATGAGCAGTTCTTC. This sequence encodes CASEPGQGQNEQFF.

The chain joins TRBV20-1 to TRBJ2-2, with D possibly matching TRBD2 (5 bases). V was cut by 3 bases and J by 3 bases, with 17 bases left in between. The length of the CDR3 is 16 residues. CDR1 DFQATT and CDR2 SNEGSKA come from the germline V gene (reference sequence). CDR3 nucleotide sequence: TGCAGTGCTAGGGTGGTTCGGGAAGCGCACACCGGGGAGCTGTTTTTT. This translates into CSARVVREAHTGELFF.

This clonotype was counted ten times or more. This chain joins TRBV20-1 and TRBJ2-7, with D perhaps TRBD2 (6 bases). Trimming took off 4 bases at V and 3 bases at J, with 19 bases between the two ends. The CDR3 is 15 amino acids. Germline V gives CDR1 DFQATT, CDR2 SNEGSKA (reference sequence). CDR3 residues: CSAILGRENLYEQYF. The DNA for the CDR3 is TGCAGTGCTATTCTGGGCCGGGAGAACCTCTACGAGCAGTACTTC.

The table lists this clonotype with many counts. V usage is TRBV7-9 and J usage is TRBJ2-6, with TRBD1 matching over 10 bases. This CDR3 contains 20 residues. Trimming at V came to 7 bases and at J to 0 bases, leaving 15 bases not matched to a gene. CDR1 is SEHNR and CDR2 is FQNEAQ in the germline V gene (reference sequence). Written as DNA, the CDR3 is TGTGCCAGCAACCCGGGACAGGGGTCCAGTTTTGACTCTGGGGCCAACGTCCTGACTTTC. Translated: CASNPGQGSSFDSGANVLTF.

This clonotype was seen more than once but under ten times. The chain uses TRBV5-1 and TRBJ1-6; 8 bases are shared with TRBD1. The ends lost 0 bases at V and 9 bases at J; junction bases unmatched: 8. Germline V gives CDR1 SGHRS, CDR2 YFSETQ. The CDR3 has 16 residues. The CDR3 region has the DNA TGCGCCAGCAGCTTGGATACCAGGACAGGGACTTCACCCCTCCACTTT. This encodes CASSLDTRTGTSPLHF.

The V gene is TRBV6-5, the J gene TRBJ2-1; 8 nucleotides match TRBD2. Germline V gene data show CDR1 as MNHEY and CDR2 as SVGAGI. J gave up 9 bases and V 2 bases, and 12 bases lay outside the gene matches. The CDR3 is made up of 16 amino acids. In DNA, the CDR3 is TGTGCCAGCAGTTACGAGCGGGAGAATATCGCTGGTGAGCAGTTCTTC. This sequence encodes CASSYERENIAGEQFF.

The CDR3, as DNA: TGTGCCAGCAGTTTCGGGGGCGGGGGCCCGTACAATGAGCAGTTCTTC. Translating it yields CASSFGGGGPYNEQFF. This sequence joins TRBV28 and TRBJ2-1, with D possibly matching TRBD2 (7 bases). The CDR3 loop spans 16 amino acids. In germline, CDR1 is MDHEN, CDR2 SYDVKM. The V end lost 3 bases, the J end lost 4 bases, and 16 bases lay between the germline ends.

CDR3 bases: TGTGCCAGCAGCTTAGCCGGGCGGGATTGGGAGACCCAGTACTTC. Translating gives CASSLAGRDWETQYF. V and J are TRBV7-8 and TRBJ2-5; D may be TRBD2 (6 bases). From germline, CDR1 is SGHVS and CDR2 FQNEAQ. Trimming removed 0 bases at V and 5 bases at J, with 13 bases between. The CDR3 contains 15 residues.

The CDR3 is CASNSGTGELFF. The CDR3 DNA reads as TGTGCCAGCAACAGCGGCACCGGGGAGCTGTTTTTT. The chain is built from TRBV28 and TRBJ2-2; a possible D gene is TRBD2 (5 bases). CDR1 and CDR2 (germline): MDHEN, SYDVKM. The germline V and J ends were trimmed by 7 bases and 4 bases, with 7 bases remaining between them. This CDR3 is built from 12 residues.

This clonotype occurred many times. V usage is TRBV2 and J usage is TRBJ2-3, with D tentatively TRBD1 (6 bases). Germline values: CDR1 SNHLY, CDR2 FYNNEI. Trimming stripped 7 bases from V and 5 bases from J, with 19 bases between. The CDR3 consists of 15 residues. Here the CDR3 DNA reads TGTGCCAGCAACGACAGGCCGGCCCTTGGAGATACGCAGTATTTT. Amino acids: CASNDRPALGDTQYF.

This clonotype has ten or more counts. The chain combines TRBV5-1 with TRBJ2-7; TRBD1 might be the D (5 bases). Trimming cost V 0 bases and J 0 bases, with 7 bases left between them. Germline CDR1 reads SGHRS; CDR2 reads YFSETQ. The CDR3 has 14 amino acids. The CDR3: CASSLAQDSYEQYF. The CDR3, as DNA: TGCGCCAGCAGCTTGGCACAGGACTCCTACGAGCAGTACTTC.

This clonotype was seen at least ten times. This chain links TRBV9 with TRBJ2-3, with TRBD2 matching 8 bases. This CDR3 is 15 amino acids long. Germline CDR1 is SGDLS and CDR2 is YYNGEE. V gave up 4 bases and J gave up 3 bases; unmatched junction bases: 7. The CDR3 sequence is CASSSSKRETDTQYF. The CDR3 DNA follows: TGTGCCAGCAGCTCATCAAAGCGGGAGACAGATACGCAGTATTTT.

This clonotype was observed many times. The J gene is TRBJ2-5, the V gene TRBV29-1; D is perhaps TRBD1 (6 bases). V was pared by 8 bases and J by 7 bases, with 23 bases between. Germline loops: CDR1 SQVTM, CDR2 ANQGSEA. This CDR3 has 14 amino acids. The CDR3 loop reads CSFPSPQGTGTQYF. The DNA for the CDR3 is TGCAGCTTCCCGTCCCCACAGGGCACGGGGACCCAGTACTTC.

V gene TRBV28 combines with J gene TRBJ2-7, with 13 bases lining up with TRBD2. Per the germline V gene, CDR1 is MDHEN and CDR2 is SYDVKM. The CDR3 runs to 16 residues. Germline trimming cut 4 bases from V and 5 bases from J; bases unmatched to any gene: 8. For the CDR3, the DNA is TGTGCCAGCAGTTACCGACTAGCGGGGGGTATGGACGAGCAGTACTTC. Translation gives CASSYRLAGGMDEQYF.

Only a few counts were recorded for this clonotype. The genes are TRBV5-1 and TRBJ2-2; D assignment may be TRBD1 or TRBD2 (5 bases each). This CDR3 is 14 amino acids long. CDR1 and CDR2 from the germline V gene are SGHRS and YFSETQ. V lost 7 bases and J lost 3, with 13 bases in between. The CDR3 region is CASCWQGDTGELFF. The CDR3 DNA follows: TGCGCCAGCTGCTGGCAGGGAGACACCGGGGAGCTGTTTTTT.

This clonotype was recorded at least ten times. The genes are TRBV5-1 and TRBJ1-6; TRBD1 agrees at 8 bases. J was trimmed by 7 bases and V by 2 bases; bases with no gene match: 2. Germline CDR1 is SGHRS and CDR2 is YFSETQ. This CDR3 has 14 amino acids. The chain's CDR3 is CASSLQGVNSPLHF. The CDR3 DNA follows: TGCGCCAGCAGCTTACAGGGGGTGAATTCACCCCTCCACTTT.